The next 28 T cell receptor beta chains were all read from a single sample in a study of neoadjuvant anti-PD-1 for oral cavity cancer (dated by TCRdb to the early 2020s). Preparation of the library involved the immunoSEQ multiplex PCR assay. TCRdb holds this immuneACCESS table with in-frame rearrangements only. Some clones are missing; in checked studies, unresolved V genes explain under half, and the rest has no known cause. Present in this sample are over 10,000 clones, around 56% of which were seen just once. The ten largest make up approximately 12% of the sample. This specimen's time point label, per the study, means: before neoadjuvant nivolumab. Sequences were derived from tumor tissue, sampled before nivolumab (anti-PD-1) treatment. The receptors were sampled from a person aged 35-79 years with oral cavity squamous cell carcinoma.

This clone came up a few times. V gene TRBV5-1 combines with J gene TRBJ2-1, with 9 bases fitting TRBD1. The CDR3 spans 13 residues. The J segment lost 5 bases and the V segment lost 10 bases, leaving 7 bases of the junction unmatched. Germline V gives CDR1 SGHRS, CDR2 YFSETQ. This CDR3 reads CACRTGVNNEQFF. For the CDR3, the DNA is TGCGCCTGCCGGACAGGGGTAAACAATGAGCAGTTCTTC. The full variable domain, rest sourced from reference TRBV5-1 and TRBJ2-1, is KAGVTQTPRYLIKTRGQQVTLSCSPISGHRSVSWYQQTPGQGLQFLFEYFSETQRNKGNFPGRFSGRQFSNSRSEMNVSTLELGDSALYLCACRTGVNNEQFFGPGTRLTVL.

The chain links TRBV15 to TRBJ1-4; unclear D gene. Germline loops: CDR1 LNHNV, CDR2 YYDKDF (reference sequence). V dropped 0 bases and J dropped 1 base, with 9 bases sitting between them. The CDR3 loop spans 16 amino acids. The CDR3 protein is CATSRDRSGTNEKLFF. CDR3 DNA: TGTGCCACCAGCAGAGACCGGTCGGGAACTAATGAAAAACTGTTTTTT.

In its sample, this clone was seen a few times. This chain connects TRBV18 to TRBJ1-2; D might be TRBD1 (5 bases). The V end lost 6 bases, the J end lost 6 bases, and 26 bases lay between the germline ends. CDR1 and CDR2 from the germline V gene are KGHSH and LQKENI. CDR3 size: 17 residues. The CDR3 DNA reads as TGTGCCAGCTCTGAAAGACAGTGGGTTGGGATCCCGGATGGCTACACCTTC. This encodes CASSERQWVGIPDGYTF.

The J gene is TRBJ2-1, the V gene TRBV5-1; a weak D match, TRBD1 (6 bases). This CDR3 is 16 amino acids long. Trimming took 0 bases from V and 9 from J, leaving 19 bases between them. Germline loops: CDR1 SGHRS, CDR2 YFSETQ. The CDR3 DNA follows: TGCGCCAGCAGCTTGGTGGGGGCGACAGAGGTGGTTGAGCAGTTCTTC. Translated, it gives CASSLVGATEVVEQFF.

This clone has just one count. V gene TRBV28 combines with J gene TRBJ2-5, with TRBD1 matching over 7 bases. V was clipped by 6 bases and J by 1 base; unmatched bases: 11. Germline-derived CDR1 and CDR2 are MDHEN and SYDVKM. The CDR3 sequence is 16 residues long. The CDR3 DNA is TGTGCCAGCAGGCCCGGACTGACAGGGCCCCAAGAGACCCAGTACTTC. Translating it yields CASRPGLTGPQETQYF.

CDR3 in amino acids: CASSENRQLYGYTF. The CDR3 DNA sequence: TGTGCCAGCAGTGAAAACCGGCAGCTCTATGGCTACACCTTC. The chain links TRBV6-1 to TRBJ1-2; no clear D gene. Per germline, CDR1 MNHNS and CDR2 SASEGT. V was shortened by 2 bases and J by 4 bases, with 11 bases between the two germline ends. The CDR3 sequence is 14 residues long.

The chain combines TRBV9 with TRBJ1-1; 9 nucleotides line up with TRBD1. Germline V gene sequence: CDR1 SGDLS, CDR2 YYNGEE. Germline trimming cut 3 bases from V and 1 base from J; bases unmatched to any gene: 7. The CDR3 is made up of 16 amino acids. Here the CDR3 DNA reads TGTGCCAGCAGCGCCTCCCCGGGACAGGGGAACACTGAAGCTTTCTTT. Translating gives CASSASPGQGNTEAFF.

V gene TRBV23-1 combines with J gene TRBJ2-7, with a tentative D call TRBD1 (6 bases). TRBV23-1 has ORF status, its function being uncertain. The CDR3 totals 13 residues. The germline V and J ends were trimmed by 7 bases and 4 bases, with 14 bases remaining between them. CDR3: CASTGDPRYEQYF. CDR3 in DNA: TGCGCCAGCACAGGGGACCCACGGTACGAGCAGTACTTC.

This clone came up a few times. This chain uses TRBV6-5 with TRBJ2-7, with a tentative D call TRBD2 (5 bases). Trimming left V 6 bases short and J 3 bases short, with 15 bases between. Per germline, CDR1 MNHEY and CDR2 SVGAGI. CDR3 length: 14 residues. CDR3 in amino acids: CASSLSRGGYEQYF. The CDR3 bases are TGTGCCAGCAGCTTAAGTCGGGGTGGCTACGAGCAGTACTTC.

CDR3 nucleotide sequence: TGTGCCTGGAGTCCGACAGGGGGCGCTGATCAGCCCCAGCATTTT. Its protein product is CAWSPTGGADQPQHF. The rearrangement uses TRBV30 and TRBJ1-5; TRBD1 aligns across 10 bases. Unmatched junction bases numbered 6, after V lost 2 bases and J lost 5 bases. CDR1 GTSNPN and CDR2 SVGIG come from the germline V gene (reference sequence). The CDR3 runs 15 residues.

The rearrangement joins TRBV6-5 to TRBJ1-5; D is unresolved. CDR1 and CDR2 from the germline V gene are MNHEY and SVGAGI. The V gene lost 2 bases and the J gene lost 5 bases, with 7 bases spanning the gap. The CDR3 is 13 amino acids. CDR3 region: CASSYAFDQPQHF. The CDR3, as DNA: TGTGCCAGCAGTTACGCGTTTGATCAGCCCCAGCATTTT.

The chain recombines TRBV28 with TRBJ2-1; D may match TRBD1 or TRBD2 (5 bases each). Trimming shortened V by 1 base and J by 13 bases, and 26 bases separated the two germline ends. The CDR3 runs 17 residues. Germline V gene data show CDR1 as MDHEN and CDR2 as SYDVKM. In DNA, the CDR3 is TGTGCCAGCAGTTTATCCTCCCGACGGGGCAGGGAAGTCTTCCAGTTCTTC. Translation gives CASSLSSRRGREVFQFF.

The rearrangement uses TRBV7-2 and TRBJ1-5; 9 nucleotides match TRBD1. The germline gives CDR1 SGHTA, CDR2 FQGNSA. The CDR3 is 13 amino acids. The ends lost 7 bases at V and 6 bases at J; junction bases unmatched: 4. CDR3 protein: CASKGQGPQPQHF. CDR3 nucleotide sequence: TGTGCCAGCAAGGGACAGGGACCTCAGCCCCAGCATTTT.

The V and J genes are TRBV6-1 and TRBJ1-3; unclear D gene. The CDR3 is made up of 14 amino acids. CDR1 and CDR2 (germline): MNHNS, SASEGT. V lost 4 bases and J lost 0, with 7 bases in between. CDR3: CASSVGSSGNTIYF. In DNA, the CDR3 is TGTGCCAGCAGTGTTGGGAGCTCTGGAAACACCATATATTTT.

This chain joins TRBV7-9 and TRBJ1-5; no clear D gene. The CDR3 totals 15 residues. Trimming shortened V by 5 bases and J by 2 bases, and 13 bases separated the two germline ends. Germline V gene sequence: CDR1 SEHNR, CDR2 FQNEAQ (reference sequence). Here the CDR3 DNA reads TGTGCCAGCAGCCCGCAGTTTGATCGCAATCAGCCCCAGCATTTT. This gives the protein CASSPQFDRNQPQHF.

The chain employs TRBV9 and TRBJ2-1; 8 bases line up with TRBD2. The germline V gene has CDR1 SGDLS and CDR2 YYNGEE. The CDR3 spans 16 residues. V dropped 4 bases and J dropped 9; count of bases not matched to a gene: 15. In nucleotides, the CDR3 is TGTGCCAGCAGCCCGAGACTAGCGAACGGTCTCGGTGAGCAGTTCTTC. It translates to CASSPRLANGLGEQFF.

About this clone itself: A read error may produce the germline difference seen at one junction end. The rearrangement links TRBV7-7 to TRBJ2-7; 13 nucleotides line up with TRBD2. The CDR3 has 14 residues. The germline gives CDR1 SSHAT, CDR2 FNYEAQ (reference sequence). CDR3 amino acids: CASSLGLAGDEQYF. The DNA for the CDR3 is TGTGCTAGCAGCCTCGGACTAGCGGGAGACGAGCAGTACTTC. The full variable domain, rest sourced from reference TRBV7-7 and TRBJ2-7, is GAGVSQSPRYKVTKRGQDVTLRCDPISSHATLYWYQQALGQGPEFLTYFNYEAQPDKSGLPSDRFSAERPEGSISTLTIQRTEQRDSAMYRCASSLGLAGDEQYFGPGTRLTVT.

Only a few counts were recorded for this clone. V is TRBV5-6 and J is TRBJ1-5; 8 bases are a match to TRBD1. The CDR3 runs 15 residues. Trimming at V came to 0 bases and at J to 5 bases, leaving 4 bases not matched to a gene. The germline V gene encodes CDR1 SGHDT and CDR2 YYEEEE. CDR3 amino acids: CASSLAAGGYQPQHF. DNA of the CDR3: TGTGCCAGCAGCTTGGCCGCAGGGGGCTATCAGCCCCAGCATTTT.

This chain connects TRBV21-1 to TRBJ1-1; TRBD1 was called by the table and not checked on the DNA. TRBV21-1 is shown as a pseudogene. CDR3 size: 13 residues. CDR3 region: CASSKTGGFEAFF. CDR3 DNA sequence: TGTGCCAGCAGCAAAACAGGGGGGTTTGAAGCTTTCTTT.

The V call is TRBV7-3, the J call TRBJ2-2; no definite D call. The germline CDR1 and CDR2 sequences are SGHTA and FQGTGA. This CDR3 has 13 amino acids. Trimming pared 5 bases from V and 3 bases from J, leaving 7 bases between. The CDR3 DNA reads TGTGCCAGCAGCGCCAGGCACACCGGGGAGCTGTTTTTT. Translating gives CASSARHTGELFF.

The chain recombines TRBV19 with TRBJ1-1; no clear D. Trimming pared 7 bases from V and 2 bases from J, leaving 11 bases between. The CDR3 sequence is 13 residues long. Germline CDR1 and CDR2: LNHDA and SQIVND (reference sequence). CDR3 loop: CASTRQTNTEAFF. The CDR3 bases are TGTGCCAGTACTCGGCAGACCAACACTGAAGCTTTCTTT. The variable domain in full, completed from reference TRBV19 and TRBJ1-1, reads DGGITQSPKYLFRKEGQNVTLSCEQNLNHDAMYWYRQDPGQGLRLIYYSQIVNDFQKGDIAEGYSVSREKKESFPLTVTSAQKNPTAFYLCASTRQTNTEAFFGQGTRLTVV.

This chain connects TRBV7-8 to TRBJ1-5; TRBD1 is a possible D gene (5 bases). Trimming took 5 bases from V and 9 from J, leaving 17 bases between them. The length of the CDR3 is 14 residues. The germline CDR1 and CDR2 sequences are SGHVS and FQNEAQ. The CDR3 loop is CASSRTNLGGPQHF. The CDR3 DNA is TGTGCCAGCAGCCGGACAAACTTAGGTGGGCCCCAGCATTTT.

This clone is medium-sized (0.01 to 0.1%) in the sample. The chain links TRBV5-8 to TRBJ1-1; D is perhaps TRBD1 (5 bases). Germline V gene sequence: CDR1 SGHTS, CDR2 YDEGEE. The CDR3 length is 12 residues. Trimming took 4 bases from V and 7 from J, leaving 11 bases between them. CDR3 in amino acids: CASSKGSGEAFF. For the CDR3, the DNA is TGTGCCAGCAGCAAGGGGTCAGGTGAAGCTTTCTTT.

The table lists this clone with a count of one. The chain recombines TRBV5-1 with TRBJ2-3, with 7 bases aligning to TRBD2. Germline loops: CDR1 SGHRS, CDR2 YFSETQ. The CDR3 has 15 amino acids. Trimming removed 5 bases from V and 3 bases from J; junction bases left unmatched: 9. This chain's CDR3 is CASSASGILTDTQYF. The CDR3 DNA reads TGCGCCAGCAGTGCGAGCGGGATTTTGACAGATACGCAGTATTTT.

This chain uses TRBV30 with TRBJ1-2; no clear D gene. Germline CDR1 and CDR2: GTSNPN and SVGIG (reference sequence). This CDR3 contains 13 residues. Trimming took off 0 bases at V and 6 bases at J, with 11 bases between the two ends. This CDR3 is CAWSVQTANGYTF. As DNA, the CDR3 is TGTGCCTGGAGTGTACAGACCGCCAATGGCTACACCTTC.

The chain joins TRBV30 to TRBJ1-1; possible D gene TRBD1, 5 bases. The ends were cut back, 2 bases at V and 14 bases at J, with 18 bases in the middle. Germline V gene data show CDR1 as GTSNPN and CDR2 as SVGIG (reference sequence). This CDR3 spans 12 amino acids. For the CDR3, the DNA is TGTGCCTGGAGTATCTCCGGGACTTATTCCTTCTTT. Protein product: CAWSISGTYSFF. Using reference TRBV30 and TRBJ1-1 for the parts outside the CDR3, the full variable domain is SQTIHQWPATLVQPVGSPLSLECTVEGTSNPNLYWYRQAAGRGLQLLFYSVGIGQISSEVPQNLSASRPQDRQFILSSKKLLLSDSGFYLCAWSISGTYSFFGQGTRLTVV.

The rearrangement joins TRBV16 to TRBJ1-1; D remains unclear. V was pared by 2 bases and J by 1 base, with 5 bases between. Germline V CDR1 and CDR2: KGHSY, FQNENV. CDR3 length equals 13 residues. The CDR3 is CASSQGGNTEAFF. CDR3 coding DNA: TGTGCCAGCAGCCAAGGAGGGAACACTGAAGCTTTCTTT.

This clone rates as medium-sized. The chain is built from TRBV27 and TRBJ1-5, with a weak D call TRBD1 (6 bases). The length of the CDR3 is 13 residues. CDR1 is MNHEY, CDR2 SMNVEV, per germline (reference sequence). Between the trimmed V and J ends, which lost 5 bases and 6 bases, there was a span of 11 bases. DNA for the CDR3: TGTGCCAGCAGTGATACAGGGCGTCAGCCCCAGCATTTT. Its translation: CASSDTGRQPQHF.